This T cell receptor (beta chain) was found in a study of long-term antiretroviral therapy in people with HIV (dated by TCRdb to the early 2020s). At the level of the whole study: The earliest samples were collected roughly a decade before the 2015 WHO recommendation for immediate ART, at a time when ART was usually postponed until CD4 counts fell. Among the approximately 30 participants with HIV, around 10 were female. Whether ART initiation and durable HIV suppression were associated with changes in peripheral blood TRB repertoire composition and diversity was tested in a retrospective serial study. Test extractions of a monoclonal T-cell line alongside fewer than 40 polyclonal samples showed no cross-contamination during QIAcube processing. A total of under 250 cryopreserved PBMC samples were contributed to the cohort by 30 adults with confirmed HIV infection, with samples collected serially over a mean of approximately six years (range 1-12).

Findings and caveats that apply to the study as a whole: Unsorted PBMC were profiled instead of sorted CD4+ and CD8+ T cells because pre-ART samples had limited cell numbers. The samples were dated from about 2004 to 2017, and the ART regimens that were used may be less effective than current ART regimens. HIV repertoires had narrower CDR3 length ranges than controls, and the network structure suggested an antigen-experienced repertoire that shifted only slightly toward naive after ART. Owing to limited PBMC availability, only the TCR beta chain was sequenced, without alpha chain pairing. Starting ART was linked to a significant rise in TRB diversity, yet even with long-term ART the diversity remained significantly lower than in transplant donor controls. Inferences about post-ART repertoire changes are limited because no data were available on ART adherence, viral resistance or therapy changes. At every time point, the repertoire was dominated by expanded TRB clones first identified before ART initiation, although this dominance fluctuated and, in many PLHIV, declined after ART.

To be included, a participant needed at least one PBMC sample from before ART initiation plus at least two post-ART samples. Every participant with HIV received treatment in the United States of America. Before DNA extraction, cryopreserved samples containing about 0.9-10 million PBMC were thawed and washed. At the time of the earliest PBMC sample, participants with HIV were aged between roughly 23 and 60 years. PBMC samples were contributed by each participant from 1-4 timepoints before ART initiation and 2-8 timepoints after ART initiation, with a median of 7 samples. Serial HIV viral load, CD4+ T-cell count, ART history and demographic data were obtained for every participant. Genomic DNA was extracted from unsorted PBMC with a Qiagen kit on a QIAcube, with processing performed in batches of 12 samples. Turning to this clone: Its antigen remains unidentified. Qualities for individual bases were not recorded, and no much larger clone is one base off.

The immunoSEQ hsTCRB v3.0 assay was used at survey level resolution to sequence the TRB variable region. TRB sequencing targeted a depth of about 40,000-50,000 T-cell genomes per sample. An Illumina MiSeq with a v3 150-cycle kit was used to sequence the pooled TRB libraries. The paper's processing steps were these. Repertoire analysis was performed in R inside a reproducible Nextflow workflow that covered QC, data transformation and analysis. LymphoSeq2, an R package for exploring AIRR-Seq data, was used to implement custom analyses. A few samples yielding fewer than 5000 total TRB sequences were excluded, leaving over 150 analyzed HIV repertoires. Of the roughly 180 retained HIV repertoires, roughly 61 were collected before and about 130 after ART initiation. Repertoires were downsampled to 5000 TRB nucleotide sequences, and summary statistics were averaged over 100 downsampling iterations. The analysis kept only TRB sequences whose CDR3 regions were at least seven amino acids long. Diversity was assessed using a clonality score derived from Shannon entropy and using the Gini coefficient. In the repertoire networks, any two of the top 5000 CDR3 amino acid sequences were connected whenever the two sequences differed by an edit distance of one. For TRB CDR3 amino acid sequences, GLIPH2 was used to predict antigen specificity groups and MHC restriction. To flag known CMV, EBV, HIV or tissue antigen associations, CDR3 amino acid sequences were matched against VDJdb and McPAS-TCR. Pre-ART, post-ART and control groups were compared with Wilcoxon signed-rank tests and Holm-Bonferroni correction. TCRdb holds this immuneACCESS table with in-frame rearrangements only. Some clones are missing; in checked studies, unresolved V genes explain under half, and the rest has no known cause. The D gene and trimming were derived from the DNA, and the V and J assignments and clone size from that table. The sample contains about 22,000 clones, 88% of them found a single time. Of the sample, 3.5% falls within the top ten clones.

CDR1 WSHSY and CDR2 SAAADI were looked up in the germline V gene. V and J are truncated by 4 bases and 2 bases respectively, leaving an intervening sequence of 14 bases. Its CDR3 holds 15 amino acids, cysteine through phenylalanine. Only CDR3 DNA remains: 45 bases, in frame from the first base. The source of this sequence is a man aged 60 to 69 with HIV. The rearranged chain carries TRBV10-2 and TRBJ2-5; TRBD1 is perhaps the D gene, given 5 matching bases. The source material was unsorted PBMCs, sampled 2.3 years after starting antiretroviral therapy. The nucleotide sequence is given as TGCGCCAGCAGTGTAGGCAGGGATCCGCAAGAGACCCAGTACTTC. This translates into CASSVGRDPQETQYF.